Given below is one T cell receptor (beta chain) in context. The antigen remains unidentified. The data belong to a study of human versus mouse CDR3 diversity and MHC coevolution. Study-wide results and limits: Clonal inequality was lowest in most of the three human donors. Human T cells underwent selection on about six different MHC II alleles.

Only in-frame clones appear in the TCRdb table, and some are missing; sequencing was by immunoSEQ multiplex PCR. The sample lists about 83,000 clones, 85% to 95% occurring once. In germline, CDR1 is SNHLY, CDR2 FYNNEI. The CDR3 has 11 amino acids. The germline V and J ends were trimmed by 3 bases and 9 bases, with 8 bases remaining between them. The sequenced sample consisted of naive CD4+ T cells from blood. Subset noted: CD45RO-negative CD62L-positive naive CD4 T cells. The genes are TRBV2 and TRBJ1-1, with D maybe TRBD1 (5 bases). The source of this sequence is a person between 25 and 75 years old in good health. In nucleotides, the CDR3 is TGTGCCAGCAGTGAGGACATAAAAGCTTTCTTT. Residues: CASSEDIKAFF.